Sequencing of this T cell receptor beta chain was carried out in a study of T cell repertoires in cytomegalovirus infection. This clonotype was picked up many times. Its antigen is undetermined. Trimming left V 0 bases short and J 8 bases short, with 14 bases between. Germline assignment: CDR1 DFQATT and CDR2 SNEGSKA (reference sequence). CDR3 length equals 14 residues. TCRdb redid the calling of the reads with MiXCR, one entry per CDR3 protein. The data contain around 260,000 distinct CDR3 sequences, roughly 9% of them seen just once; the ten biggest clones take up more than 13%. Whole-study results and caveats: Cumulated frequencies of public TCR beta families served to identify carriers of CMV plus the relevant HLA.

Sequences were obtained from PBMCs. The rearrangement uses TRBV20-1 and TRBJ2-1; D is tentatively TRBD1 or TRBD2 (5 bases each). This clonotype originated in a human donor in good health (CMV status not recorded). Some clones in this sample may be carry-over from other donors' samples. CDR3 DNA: TGCAGTGCTAGAGATACTAGAGGGGTCGATGAGCAGTTCTTC. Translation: CSARDTRGVDEQFF.